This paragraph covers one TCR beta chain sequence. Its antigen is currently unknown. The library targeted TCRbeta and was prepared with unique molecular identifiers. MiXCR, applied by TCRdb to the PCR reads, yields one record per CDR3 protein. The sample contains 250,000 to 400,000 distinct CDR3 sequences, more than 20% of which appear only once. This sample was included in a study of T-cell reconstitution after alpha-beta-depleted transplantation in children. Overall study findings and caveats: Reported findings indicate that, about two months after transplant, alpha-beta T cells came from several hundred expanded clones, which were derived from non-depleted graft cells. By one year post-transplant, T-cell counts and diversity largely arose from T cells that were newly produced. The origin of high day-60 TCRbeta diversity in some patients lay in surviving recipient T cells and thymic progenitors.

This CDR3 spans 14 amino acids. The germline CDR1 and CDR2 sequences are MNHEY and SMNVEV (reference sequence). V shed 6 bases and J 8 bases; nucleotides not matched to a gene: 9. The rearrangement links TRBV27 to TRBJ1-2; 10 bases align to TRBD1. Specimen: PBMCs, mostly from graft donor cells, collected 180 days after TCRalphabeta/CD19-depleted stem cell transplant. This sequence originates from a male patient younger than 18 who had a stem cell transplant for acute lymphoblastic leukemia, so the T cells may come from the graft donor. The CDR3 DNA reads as TGTGCCAGCAGACCGGGACAGGGGAGGTCAGGCTACACCTTC. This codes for CASRPGQGRSGYTF.